This TCR beta chain was identified during a study of blood T cell repertoires in COVID-19. Study-wide context: Some COVID-19 samples were acute and others convalescent; all came from the United States, Italy and Spain. T cells, B-cell-depleted T cells, or PBMCs provided the cDNA or gDNA that served as material.

This CDR3 contains 15 residues. J was trimmed by 6 bases and V by 4 bases; bases with no gene match: 8. Germline-derived CDR1 and CDR2 are SGHNT and YYREEE (reference sequence). Original handling: The authors estimated nucleated cell counts from reference gene primer amplification. TCRdb keeps only in-frame clones here, not all; method: immunoSEQ multiplex PCR. V, J and clone size derive from that table, while D and trimming were established from the DNA sequence. The top ten hold approximately 25% of the sample, which has more than 95,000 clones, around four fifths seen once. The TCR was taken from a human donor in a cohort sampled during active COVID-19. This rearrangement joins TRBV5-4 to TRBJ2-2; TRBD2 matches 8 bases. The sequencing sample was made of peripheral blood. CDR3 coding DNA: TGTGCCAGCAGCCGCCGACTAGCGTCTTCCGGGGAGCTGTTTTTT. This codes for CASSRRLASSGELFF.